The TCR beta chain under discussion was sequenced for a study of identical twins. Regarding this clonotype: The antigen is undetermined.

TCRdb fed the 5' RACE reads into MiXCR, producing one record per CDR3 protein. The sample includes 650,000 to 800,000 distinct CDR3 sequences, under 9% of them seen just once. Whole-study results and caveats: Beta out-of-frame sequences displayed a weaker excess of sharing between twins. Cross-sectional statistics, not tracking of the same donors, supported the conclusions.

V lost 0 bases and J lost 2; bases outside the gene matches: 10. The V gene's germline CDR1 is SEHNR and CDR2 FQNEAQ (reference sequence). This CDR3 contains 17 residues. Another study also made use of these data, one on yellow fever vaccine responses in identical twins.

This chain uses TRBV7-9 with TRBJ2-7; 7 bases agree with TRBD2. The TCR was taken from a woman aged 18 to 35 in good health. The specimen sequenced was PBMCs. CDR3 sequence: CASSLALMAGETYEQYF. CDR3 bases: TGTGCCAGCAGCTTAGCGCTTATGGCGGGGGAAACCTACGAGCAGTACTTC.